A selection of T cell receptor beta chains follows, all from one sample in a study of T cell changes during pregnancy in multiple sclerosis. Repertoires were generated with immunoSEQ multiplex PCR, while TCRdb's copy carries only in-frame clones and drops some. The table has around 110,000 clones, 80% to 95% seen once; the top ten hold 1.5%. The starting material was peripheral blood, obtained in the third trimester of pregnancy. The receptor source for this set is a female donor with multiple sclerosis, enrolled in a pregnancy study. Both conserved end residues are trimmed from each CDR3. The listing skips clone size in some rows; elsewhere it reads once, few, many or a size class.

CDR3,J,V,size
ATSRGFGGNQPQH,TRBJ1-5,TRBV15,NA
ASSYSGIAGNEQF,TRBJ2-1,TRBV2,once
ASRRGFSGNTIY,TRBJ1-3,TRBV7-3,NA
ASSGLGGTPQETQY,TRBJ2-5,TRBV6-1,NA
ASSQDRSYSNQPQH,TRBJ1-5,TRBV7-8,NA
ASSPLGGASSYNEQF,TRBJ2-1,TRBV7-3,NA
ASSGTGGAGANVLT,TRBJ2-6,TRBV6-1,few
ASSPRPSRDYGYT,TRBJ1-2,TRBV7-6,NA
SVTTGGDYGYT,TRBJ1-2,TRBV29-1,NA
ASSLRGGGRTAGYT,TRBJ1-2,TRBV7-3,NA
ASSLRWEGRYEQY,TRBJ2-7,TRBV7-2,NA
ASRLQGSSGNTIY,TRBJ1-3,TRBV6-6,NA
ASSPDSLNEKLF,TRBJ1-4,TRBV18,NA
ASSLSGQMYGYT,TRBJ1-2,TRBV5-1,NA
ASSYPADYTEAF,TRBJ1-1,TRBV6-6,NA
ASSTTSGGAGVTDTQY,TRBJ2-3,TRBV5-1,NA
ASSAGGGMNTEAF,TRBJ1-1,TRBV9,NA
ASSVKPNRGEQF,TRBJ2-1,TRBV9,NA
ASSVAPAGGTDTQY,TRBJ2-3,TRBV9,NA
ASSPGSPYEQY,TRBJ2-7,TRBV7-9,NA
SVVQGYEQY,TRBJ2-7,TRBV29-1,NA
ASSRGTSGGKYNEQF,TRBJ2-1,TRBV5-1,NA
AITRQGVNEQY,TRBJ2-7,TRBV10-3,NA
ASSRGLGANEQY,TRBJ2-7,TRBV5-8,NA
AGNRGITAGELF,TRBJ2-2,TRBV6-1,NA
ASSPSLRPRRETQY,TRBJ2-5,TRBV4-1,NA
ASGTSSYEQY,TRBJ2-7,TRBV10-1,once
ASSIGGARQPQH,TRBJ1-5,TRBV19,NA
ASSPGYRTAQETQY,TRBJ2-5,TRBV5-1,NA
ASSEARTGVHQPQH,TRBJ1-5,TRBV6-1,NA
ASSVQGEETQY,TRBJ2-5,TRBV6-1,NA
ASIHGGGYEQY,TRBJ2-7,TRBV7-9,NA
ASSQTSGSADTQY,TRBJ2-3,TRBV28,NA